The rows below give T cell receptor beta chains drawn from one sample of a study of long-term antiretroviral therapy in people with HIV. Assay used: immunoSEQ multiplex PCR; TCRdb lists only in-frame clones, some missing. There are 20,000 to 30,000 clones in the sample; roughly 78% occur only once, and approximately 9.1% lies in the top ten. Sequencing used unsorted PBMCs, obtained 1.2 years after starting antiretroviral therapy. These receptors originate from a woman aged 40 to 50 with HIV. Both conserved end residues are part of each CDR3. The D gene is left open where the match is weak.

J | D | V | CDR3
TRBJ2-1 | - | TRBV18 | CASSPPSSGLYNEQFF
TRBJ2-7 | TRBD2 | TRBV5-1 | CASSLNSGSSYEQYF
TRBJ2-7 | - | TRBV4-2 | CASTPTEAAYEQYF
TRBJ1-2 | TRBD1 | TRBV7-9 | CASSLWVQGAFGYTF
TRBJ1-2 | - | TRBV5-1 | CASRSESGSGYTF
TRBJ2-1 | TRBD2 | TRBV5-1 | CASSATSGRSFYNEQFF
TRBJ2-1 | - | TRBV7-9 | CASSPAAGRFNEQFF
TRBJ2-1 | - | TRBV20-1 | CSAPSAEQFF
TRBJ2-7 | TRBD1 | TRBV6-5 | CASSFGTDSYEQYF
TRBJ2-3 | - | TRBV30 | CAWSLPDTQYF
TRBJ2-5 | TRBD2 | TRBV7-8 | CASSVSGGTSETQYF
TRBJ2-7 | TRBD1 | TRBV6-5 | CASSRTGQNHEQYF
TRBJ1-1 | TRBD1 | TRBV29-1 | CSVEDRGDTEAFF
TRBJ1-1 | - | TRBV7-9 | CASSLAREVGAFF
TRBJ2-3 | TRBD2 | TRBV19 | CASSQLAGTDTQYF
TRBJ2-2 | - | TRBV6-6 | CASSLRWEGNTGELFF
TRBJ2-7 | TRBD1 | TRBV5-6 | CASNLDRVGYEQYF
TRBJ1-2 | TRBD1 | TRBV7-9 | CASSGTGHGYTF
TRBJ1-2 | - | TRBV6-5 | CASSSAGDKGKYGYTF
TRBJ2-3 | TRBD2 | TRBV11-3 | CASSWTSGGAGTQYF
TRBJ2-7 | - | TRBV14 | CASSPLGGSYEQYF
TRBJ1-1 | TRBD1 | TRBV7-9 | CASSLASDRVGRIAEAFF
TRBJ2-2 | - | TRBV10-1 | CASSRLGTGPMTGELFF
TRBJ2-3 | TRBD1 | TRBV5-1 | CASSLSGGASDTQYF
TRBJ1-3 | - | TRBV7-9 | CASSYDFSGNTIYF
TRBJ2-7 | TRBD1 | TRBV10-3 | CAIKGTGSSYEQYF
TRBJ1-1 | - | TRBV27 | CASSSSTGLDTEAFF
TRBJ2-4 | TRBD1 | TRBV4-1 | CASSQGQGIKNIQYF
TRBJ2-7 | - | TRBV6-6 | CASTEGDEQYF
TRBJ2-2 | - | TRBV4-3 | CASSQRTDNTGELFF
TRBJ2-3 | TRBD2 | TRBV4-3 | CASSLQTSGWSNTQYF
TRBJ1-1 | - | TRBV4-2 | CASSRLNGDAFF
TRBJ2-5 | - | TRBV11-2 | CASSFGQGPSTETQYF
TRBJ2-7 | TRBD2 | TRBV7-9 | CASGLAGTYEQYF
TRBJ1-1 | - | TRBV5-1 | CASSLNGDTEAFF
TRBJ2-3 | - | TRBV4-3 | CASSPSGSFGQDTQYF
TRBJ1-2 | - | TRBV5-1 | CASDGYTF